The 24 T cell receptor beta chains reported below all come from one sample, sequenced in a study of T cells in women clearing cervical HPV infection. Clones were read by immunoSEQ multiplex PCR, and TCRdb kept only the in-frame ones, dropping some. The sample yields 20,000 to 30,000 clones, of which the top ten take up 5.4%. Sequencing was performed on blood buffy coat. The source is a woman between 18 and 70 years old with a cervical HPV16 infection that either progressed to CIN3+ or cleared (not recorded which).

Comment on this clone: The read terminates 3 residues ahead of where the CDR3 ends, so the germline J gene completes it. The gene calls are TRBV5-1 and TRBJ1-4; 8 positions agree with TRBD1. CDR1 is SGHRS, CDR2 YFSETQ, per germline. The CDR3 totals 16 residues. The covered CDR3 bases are TGCGCCAGCAGCTTGTTAGTGACAGGGGTTTATTCACCA. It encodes CASSLLVTGVYSP. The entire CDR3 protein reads CASSLLVTGVYSPLFF.

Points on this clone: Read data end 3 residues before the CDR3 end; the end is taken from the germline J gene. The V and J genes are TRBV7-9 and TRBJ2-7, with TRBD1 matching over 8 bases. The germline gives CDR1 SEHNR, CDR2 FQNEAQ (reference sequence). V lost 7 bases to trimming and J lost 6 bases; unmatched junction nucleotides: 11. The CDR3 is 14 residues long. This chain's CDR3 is CASNVDRGMTEQYF. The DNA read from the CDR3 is TGTGCCAGCAACGTCGACAGGGGAATGACCGAG.

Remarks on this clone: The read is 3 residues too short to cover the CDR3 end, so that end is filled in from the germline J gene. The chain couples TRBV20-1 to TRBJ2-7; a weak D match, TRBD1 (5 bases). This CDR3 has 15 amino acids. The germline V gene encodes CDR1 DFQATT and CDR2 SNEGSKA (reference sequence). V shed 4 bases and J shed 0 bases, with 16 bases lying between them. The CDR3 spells CSAIGAGPSSYEQYF. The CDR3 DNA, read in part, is TGCAGTGCTATCGGAGCAGGGCCAAGCTCCTACGAG.

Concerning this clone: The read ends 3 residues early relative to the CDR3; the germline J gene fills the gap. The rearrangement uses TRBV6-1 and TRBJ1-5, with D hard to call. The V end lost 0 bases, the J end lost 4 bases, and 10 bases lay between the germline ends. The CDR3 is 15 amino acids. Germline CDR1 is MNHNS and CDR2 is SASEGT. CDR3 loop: CASSEAYFGNQPQHF. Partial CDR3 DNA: TGTGCCAGCAGTGAAGCGTACTTCGGGAATCAGCCC.

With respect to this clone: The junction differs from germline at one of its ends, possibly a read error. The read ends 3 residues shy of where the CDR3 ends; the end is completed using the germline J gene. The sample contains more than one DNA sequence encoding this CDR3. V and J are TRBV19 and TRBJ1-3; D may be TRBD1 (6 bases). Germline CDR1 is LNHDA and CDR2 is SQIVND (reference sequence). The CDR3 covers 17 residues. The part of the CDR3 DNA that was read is TGTGCCAGTAGTATGTCGGACCAGGGGTACTCTGGAAACACT. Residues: CASSMSDQGYSGNT. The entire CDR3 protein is CASSMSDQGYSGNTIYF.

The CDR3 loop reads CAIPGTDGLSGGYNEQFF. CDR3 bases read: TGTGCCATCCCCGGGACCGACGGACTAAGCGGGGGTTACAATGAG. This chain uses TRBV2 with TRBJ2-1; TRBD2 matches 8 bases. Coverage ceases 3 residues before the CDR3 finishes, and the germline J gene fills in the end. Germline loops: CDR1 SNHLY, CDR2 FYNNEI. V trimming: 10 bases; J trimming: 4 bases; junction bases outside the gene matches: 21. This CDR3 contains 18 residues.

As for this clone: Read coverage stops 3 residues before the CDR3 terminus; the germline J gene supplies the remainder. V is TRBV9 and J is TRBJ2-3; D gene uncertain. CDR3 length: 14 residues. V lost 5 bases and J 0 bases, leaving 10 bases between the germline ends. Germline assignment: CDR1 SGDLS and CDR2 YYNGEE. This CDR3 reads CASSAYGSTDTQYF. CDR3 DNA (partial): TGTGCCAGCAGTGCGTACGGGAGCACAGATACG.

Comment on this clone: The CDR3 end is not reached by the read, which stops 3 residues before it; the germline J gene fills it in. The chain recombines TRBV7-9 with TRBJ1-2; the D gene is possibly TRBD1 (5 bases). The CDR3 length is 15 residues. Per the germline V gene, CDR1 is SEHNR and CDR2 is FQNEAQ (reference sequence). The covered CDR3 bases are TGTGCCAGCAGCTCCCCTCAGCGGGGCTCCTACGAC. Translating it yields CASSSPQRGSYD. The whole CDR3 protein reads CASSSPQRGSYDYTF. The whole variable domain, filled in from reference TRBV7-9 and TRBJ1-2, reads DTGVSQNPRHKITKRGQNVTFRCDPISEHNRLYWYRQTLGQGPEFLTYFQNEAQLEKSRLLSDRFSAERPKGSFSTLEIQRTEQGDSAMYLCASSSPQRGSYDYTFGSGTRLTVV.

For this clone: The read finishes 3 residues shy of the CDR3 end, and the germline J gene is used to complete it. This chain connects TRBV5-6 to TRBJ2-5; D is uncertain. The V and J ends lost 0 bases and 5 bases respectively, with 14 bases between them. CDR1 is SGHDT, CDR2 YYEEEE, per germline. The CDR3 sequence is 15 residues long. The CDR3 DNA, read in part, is TGTGCCAGCAGCTTGGCGGCGCCCGCGGCGGAGACC. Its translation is CASSLAAPAAET. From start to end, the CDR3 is CASSLAAPAAETQYF.

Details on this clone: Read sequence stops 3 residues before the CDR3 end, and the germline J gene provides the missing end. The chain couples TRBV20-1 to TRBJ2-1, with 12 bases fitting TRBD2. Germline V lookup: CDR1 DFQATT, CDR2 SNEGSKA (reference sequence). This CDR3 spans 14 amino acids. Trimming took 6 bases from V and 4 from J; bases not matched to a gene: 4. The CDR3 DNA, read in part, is TGCAGTGCCTGGCTAGCGGGGGGGTACAATGAG. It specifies CSAWLAGGYNE. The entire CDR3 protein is CSAWLAGGYNEQFF.

The part of the CDR3 DNA that was read is TGTGCCTGGAGTCGAGGGAATTCACCC. Its translation is CAWSRGNSP. The CDR3 reads in full as CAWSRGNSPLHF. The rearrangement joins TRBV30 to TRBJ1-6; D not certain. The read ends 3 residues shy of where the CDR3 ends; the end is completed using the germline J gene. This CDR3 has 12 residues. Germline lookup yields CDR1 GTSNPN and CDR2 SVGIG (reference sequence). Trimming shortened V by 2 bases and J by 7 bases, and 6 bases separated the two germline ends. The variable domain in full, with the rest retrieved from reference TRBV30 and TRBJ1-6, is SQTIHQWPATLVQPVGSPLSLECTVEGTSNPNLYWYRQAAGRGLQLLFYSVGIGQISSEVPQNLSASRPQDRQFILSSKKLLLSDSGFYLCAWSRGNSPLHFGNGTRLTVT.

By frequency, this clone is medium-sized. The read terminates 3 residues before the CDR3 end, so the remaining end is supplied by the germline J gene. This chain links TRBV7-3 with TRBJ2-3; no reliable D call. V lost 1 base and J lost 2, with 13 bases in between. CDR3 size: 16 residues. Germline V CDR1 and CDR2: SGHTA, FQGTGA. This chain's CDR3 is CASSLKRSADTDTQYF. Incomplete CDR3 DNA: TGTGCCAGCAGCTTAAAAAGGTCGGCGGACACAGATACG.

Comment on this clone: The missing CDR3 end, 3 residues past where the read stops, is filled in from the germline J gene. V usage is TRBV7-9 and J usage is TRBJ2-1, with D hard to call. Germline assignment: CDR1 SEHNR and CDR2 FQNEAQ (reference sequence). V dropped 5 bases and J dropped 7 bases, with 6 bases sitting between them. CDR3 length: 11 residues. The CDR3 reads CASSLRNEQFF. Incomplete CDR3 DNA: TGTGCCAGCAGCCTCAGAAATGAG.

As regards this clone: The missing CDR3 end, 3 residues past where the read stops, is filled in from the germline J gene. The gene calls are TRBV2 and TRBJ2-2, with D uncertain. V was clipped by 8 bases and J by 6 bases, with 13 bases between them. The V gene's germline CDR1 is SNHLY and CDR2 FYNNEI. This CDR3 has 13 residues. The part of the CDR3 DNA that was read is TGTGCCAGCTCTGAGTATCGGGCCGGGGAG. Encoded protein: CASSEYRAGE. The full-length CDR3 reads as CASSEYRAGELFF.

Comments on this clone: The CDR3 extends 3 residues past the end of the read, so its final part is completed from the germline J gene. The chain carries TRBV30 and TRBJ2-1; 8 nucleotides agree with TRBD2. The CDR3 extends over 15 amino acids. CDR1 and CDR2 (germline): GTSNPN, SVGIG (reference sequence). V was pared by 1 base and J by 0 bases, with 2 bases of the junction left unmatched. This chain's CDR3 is CAWSASGSSYNEQFF. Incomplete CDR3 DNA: TGTGCCTGGAGTGCGAGCGGGAGCTCCTACAATGAG.

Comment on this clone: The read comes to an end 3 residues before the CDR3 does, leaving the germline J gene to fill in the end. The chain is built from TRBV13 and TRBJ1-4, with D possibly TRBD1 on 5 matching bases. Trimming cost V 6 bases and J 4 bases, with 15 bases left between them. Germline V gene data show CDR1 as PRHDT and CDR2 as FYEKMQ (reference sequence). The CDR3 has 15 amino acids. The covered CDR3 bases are TGTGCCAGCAGGGAACGGGGACTTCTTAATGAAAAA. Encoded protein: CASRERGLLNEK. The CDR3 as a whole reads CASRERGLLNEKLFF.

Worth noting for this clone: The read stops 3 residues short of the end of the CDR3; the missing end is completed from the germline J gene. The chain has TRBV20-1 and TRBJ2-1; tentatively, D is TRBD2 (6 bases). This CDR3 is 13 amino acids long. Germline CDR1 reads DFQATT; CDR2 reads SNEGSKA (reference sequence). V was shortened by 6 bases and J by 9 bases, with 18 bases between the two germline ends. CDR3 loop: CSALSAGLREQFF. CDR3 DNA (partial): TGCAGTGCCCTCTCCGCGGGGCTGCGTGAG.

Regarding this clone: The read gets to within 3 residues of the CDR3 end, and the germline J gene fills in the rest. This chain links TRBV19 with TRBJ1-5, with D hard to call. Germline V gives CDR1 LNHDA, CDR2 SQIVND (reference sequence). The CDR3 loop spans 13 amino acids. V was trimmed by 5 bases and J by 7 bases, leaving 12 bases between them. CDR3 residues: CASSRTETQPQHF. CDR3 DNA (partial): TGTGCCAGTAGTCGGACTGAGACCCAGCCC. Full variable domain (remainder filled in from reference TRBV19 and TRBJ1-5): DGGITQSPKYLFRKEGQNVTLSCEQNLNHDAMYWYRQDPGQGLRLIYYSQIVNDFQKGDIAEGYSVSREKKESFPLTVTSAQKNPTAFYLCASSRTETQPQHFGDGTRLSIL.

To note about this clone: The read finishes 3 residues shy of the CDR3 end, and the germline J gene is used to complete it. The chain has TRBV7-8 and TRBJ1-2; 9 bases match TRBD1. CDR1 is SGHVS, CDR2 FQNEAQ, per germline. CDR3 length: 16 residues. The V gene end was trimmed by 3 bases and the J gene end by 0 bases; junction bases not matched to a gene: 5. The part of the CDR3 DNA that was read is TGTGCCAGCAGCTTCACAGGGGGCCCTTCTAACTATGGC. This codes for CASSFTGGPSNYG. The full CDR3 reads CASSFTGGPSNYGYTF.

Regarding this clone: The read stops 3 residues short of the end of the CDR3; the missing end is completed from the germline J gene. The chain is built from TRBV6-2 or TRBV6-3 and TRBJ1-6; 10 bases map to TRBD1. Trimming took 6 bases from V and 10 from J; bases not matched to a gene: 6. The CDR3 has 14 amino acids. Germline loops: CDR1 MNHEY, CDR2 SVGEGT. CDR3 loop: CASRDRTGGSPLHF. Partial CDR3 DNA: TGTGCCAGCAGGGACAGGACAGGGGGGTCACCC.

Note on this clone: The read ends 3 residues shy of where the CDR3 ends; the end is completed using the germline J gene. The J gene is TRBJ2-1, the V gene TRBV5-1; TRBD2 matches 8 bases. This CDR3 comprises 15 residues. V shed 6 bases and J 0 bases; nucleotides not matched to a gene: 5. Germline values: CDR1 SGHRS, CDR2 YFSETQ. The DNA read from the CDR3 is TGCGCCAGCACCGATAGCGGGACCTCCTACAATGAG. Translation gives CASTDSGTSYNE. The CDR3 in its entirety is CASTDSGTSYNEQFF.

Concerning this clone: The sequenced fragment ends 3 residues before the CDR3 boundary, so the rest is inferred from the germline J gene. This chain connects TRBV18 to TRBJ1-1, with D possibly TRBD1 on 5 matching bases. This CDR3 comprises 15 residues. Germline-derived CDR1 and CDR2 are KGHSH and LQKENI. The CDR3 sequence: CASSPFGRDSYEAFF. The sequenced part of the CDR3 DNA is TGTGCCAGCTCACCATTCGGGCGGGACTCCTACGAG.

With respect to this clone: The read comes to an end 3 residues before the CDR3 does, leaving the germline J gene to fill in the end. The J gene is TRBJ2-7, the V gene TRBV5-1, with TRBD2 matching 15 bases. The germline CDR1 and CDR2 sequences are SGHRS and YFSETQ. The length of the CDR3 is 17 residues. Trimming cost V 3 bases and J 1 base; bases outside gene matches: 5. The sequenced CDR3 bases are TGCGCCAGCAGCTCGGGACTAGCGGGAGGTCTGTCCTACGAG. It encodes CASSSGLAGGLSYE. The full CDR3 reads CASSSGLAGGLSYEQYF.

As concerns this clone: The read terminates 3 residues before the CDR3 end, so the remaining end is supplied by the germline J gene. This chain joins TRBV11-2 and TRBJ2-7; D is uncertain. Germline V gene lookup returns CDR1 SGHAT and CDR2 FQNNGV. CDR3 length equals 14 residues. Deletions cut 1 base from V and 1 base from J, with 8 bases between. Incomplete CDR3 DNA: TGTGCCAGCAGCTTAGGGCTGTGGTCCTACGAG. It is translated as CASSLGLWSYE. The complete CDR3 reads CASSLGLWSYEQYF.